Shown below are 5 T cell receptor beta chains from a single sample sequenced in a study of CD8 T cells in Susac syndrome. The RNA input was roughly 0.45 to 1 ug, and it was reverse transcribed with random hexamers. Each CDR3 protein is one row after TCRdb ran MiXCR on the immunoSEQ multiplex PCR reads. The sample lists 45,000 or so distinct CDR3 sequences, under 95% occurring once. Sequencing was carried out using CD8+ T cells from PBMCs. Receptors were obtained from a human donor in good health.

CDR3 sequence: CASSSEPSGRTYEQYF. The CDR3 bases are TGTGCCAGCAGCTCGGAACCTAGCGGGAGGACCTACGAGCAGTACTTC. The chain employs TRBV5-6 and TRBJ2-7, with TRBD2 matching 11 bases. V shed 3 bases, J shed 2 bases, and the junction held 7 bases outside the gene matches. The CDR3 consists of 16 residues. From germline, CDR1 is SGHDT and CDR2 YYEEEE.

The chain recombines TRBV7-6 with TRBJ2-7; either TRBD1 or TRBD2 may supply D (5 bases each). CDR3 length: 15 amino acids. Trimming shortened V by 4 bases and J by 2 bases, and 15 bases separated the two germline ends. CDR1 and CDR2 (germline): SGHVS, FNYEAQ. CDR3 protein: CASSYGIGDTYEQYF. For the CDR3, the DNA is TGTGCCAGCAGCTACGGGATAGGGGATACCTACGAGCAGTACTTC.

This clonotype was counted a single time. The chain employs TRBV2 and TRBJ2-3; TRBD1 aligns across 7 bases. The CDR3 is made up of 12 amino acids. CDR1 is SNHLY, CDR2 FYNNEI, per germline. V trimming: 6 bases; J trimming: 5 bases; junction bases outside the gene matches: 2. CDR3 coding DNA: TGTGCCAGCAGCGGACAGGAAGATACGCAGTATTTT. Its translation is CASSGQEDTQYF.

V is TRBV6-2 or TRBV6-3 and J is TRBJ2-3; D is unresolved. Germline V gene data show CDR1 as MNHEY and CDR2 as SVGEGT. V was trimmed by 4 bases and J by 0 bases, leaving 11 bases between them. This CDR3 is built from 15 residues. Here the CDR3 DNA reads TGTGCCAGCAGTTTTGGGCAGTATAGCACAGATACGCAGTATTTT. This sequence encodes CASSFGQYSTDTQYF.

CDR3 in DNA: TGCGCCAGCAGCTTAGGACAGGTGAACACTGAAGCTTTCTTT. It is translated as CASSLGQVNTEAFF. V gene TRBV4-1 combines with J gene TRBJ1-1; TRBD1 matches 7 bases. CDR1 MGHRA and CDR2 YSYEKL come from the germline V gene. CDR3 length: 14 amino acids. V was clipped by 5 bases and J by 0 bases; unmatched bases: 3.